The rows below give T cell receptor beta chains drawn from one sample of a study of T cells of healthy individuals. TCRdb passed the 5' RACE reads through MiXCR, listing each CDR3 protein once. The sample records tens of thousands of distinct CDR3 sequences, approximately 4.8% being singletons. The receptors were gathered from a female donor in good health. Each CDR3 is given with its conserved first and last residue. Each record gives: CDR3 protein, CDR3 DNA, clone size, J gene, V gene, D gene. D genes are given only for firm matches. Only part of the rows carry a size: once, few, many, or a class if the clone is expanded.

CDR3aa: CASTGTGDIYEQYF
CDR3nt: TGTGCCAGCACCGGGACAGGGGACATCTACGAGCAGTACTTC
abundance: many
j_gene: TRBJ2-7
v_gene: TRBV7-9
d_gene: TRBD1

CDR3aa: CASTPEGSYNSPLHF
CDR3nt: TGTGCCAGCACCCCGGAGGGGTCCTATAATTCACCCCTCCACTTT
abundance: NA
j_gene: TRBJ1-6
v_gene: TRBV11-2
d_gene: NA

CDR3aa: CASSYFLAGNDEQFF
CDR3nt: TGTGCCAGCAGTTACTTCCTAGCGGGTAACGATGAGCAGTTCTTC
abundance: NA
j_gene: TRBJ2-1
v_gene: TRBV6-5
d_gene: TRBD2

CDR3aa: CASSLSLGVTNTGELFF
CDR3nt: TGCGCCAGCAGCCTTTCCCTTGGGGTTACGAACACCGGGGAGCTGTTTTTT
abundance: NA
j_gene: TRBJ2-2
v_gene: TRBV4-3
d_gene: NA

CDR3aa: CASSYSTGSAGELFF
CDR3nt: TGTGCCAGCAGTTACTCGACAGGATCTGCCGGGGAGCTGTTTTTT
abundance: many
j_gene: TRBJ2-2
v_gene: TRBV6-5
d_gene: NA

CDR3aa: CASSRGLAMTDTQYF
CDR3nt: TGTGCCAGCAGCCGGGGACTAGCGATGACAGATACGCAGTATTTT
abundance: NA
j_gene: TRBJ2-3
v_gene: TRBV6-1
d_gene: TRBD2

CDR3aa: CASSDIRGHPGEQYF
CDR3nt: TGTGCCAGCAGTGACATTCGGGGGCACCCGGGGGAGCAGTACTTC
abundance: NA
j_gene: TRBJ2-7
v_gene: TRBV25-1
d_gene: NA

CDR3aa: CASSYTSGRQETQYF
CDR3nt: TGTGCCAGCAGTTACACTAGCGGGAGACAAGAGACCCAGTACTTC
abundance: NA
j_gene: TRBJ2-5
v_gene: TRBV6-5
d_gene: TRBD2

CDR3aa: CASKGGVEQFF
CDR3nt: TGTGCCAGCAAAGGGGGTGTTGAGCAGTTCTTC
abundance: few
j_gene: TRBJ2-1
v_gene: TRBV2
d_gene: NA

CDR3aa: CASNPISGSNNEQFF
CDR3nt: TGTGCCAGCAATCCAATTAGCGGGAGTAACAATGAGCAGTTCTTC
abundance: many
j_gene: TRBJ2-1
v_gene: TRBV7-2
d_gene: TRBD2